The T cell receptor beta chain under discussion was sequenced for a study of cytomegalovirus exposure and HLA in healthy donors. Both 60 Vbeta primers and 13 Jbeta primers went into the PCR. Here immunoSEQ multiplex PCR was the method, and the copy in TCRdb shows in-frame clones only, minus some. The sample consists of roughly 150,000 clones, about 85% of them appearing once. Germline V CDR1 and CDR2: MNHEY, SMNVEV (reference sequence). The length of the CDR3 is 14 residues. Between the trimmed V and J ends, which lost 0 bases and 4 bases, there was a span of 9 bases. Study observations and caveats: According to a later analysis, most TCR beta chains associated with CMV appeared HLA-restricted. Previous analysis showed most TCR beta V segments were productive about 87% or about 30% of the time. Several of the most significant clusters appeared, in a later analysis, to be linked to common viral pathogens.

Note on this clone: What it binds is not known.

The TCR was taken from a boy under 10 years old in good health and CMV-seronegative. Sequencing input: PBMCs. The chain employs TRBV27 and TRBJ2-5; perhaps TRBD2 as D (6 bases). In DNA, the CDR3 is TGTGCCAGCAGTTTATCAATCGGGGGAGAGACCCAGTACTTC. This gives the protein CASSLSIGGETQYF.